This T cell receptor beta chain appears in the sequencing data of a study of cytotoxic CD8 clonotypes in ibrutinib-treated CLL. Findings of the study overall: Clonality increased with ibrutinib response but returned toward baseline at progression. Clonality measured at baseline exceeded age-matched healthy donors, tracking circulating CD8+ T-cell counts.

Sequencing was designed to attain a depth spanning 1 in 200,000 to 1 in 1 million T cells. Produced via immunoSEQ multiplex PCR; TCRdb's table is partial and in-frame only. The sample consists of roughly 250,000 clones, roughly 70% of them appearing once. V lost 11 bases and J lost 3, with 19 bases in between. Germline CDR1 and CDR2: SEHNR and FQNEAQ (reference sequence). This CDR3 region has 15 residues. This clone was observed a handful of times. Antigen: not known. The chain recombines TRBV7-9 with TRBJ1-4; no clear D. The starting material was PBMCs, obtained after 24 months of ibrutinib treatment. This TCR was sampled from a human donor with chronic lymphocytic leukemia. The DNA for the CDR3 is TGTGCCGCTAGCCAGGACGCTACCTCTAATGAAAAACTGTTTTTT. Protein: CAASQDATSNEKLFF.